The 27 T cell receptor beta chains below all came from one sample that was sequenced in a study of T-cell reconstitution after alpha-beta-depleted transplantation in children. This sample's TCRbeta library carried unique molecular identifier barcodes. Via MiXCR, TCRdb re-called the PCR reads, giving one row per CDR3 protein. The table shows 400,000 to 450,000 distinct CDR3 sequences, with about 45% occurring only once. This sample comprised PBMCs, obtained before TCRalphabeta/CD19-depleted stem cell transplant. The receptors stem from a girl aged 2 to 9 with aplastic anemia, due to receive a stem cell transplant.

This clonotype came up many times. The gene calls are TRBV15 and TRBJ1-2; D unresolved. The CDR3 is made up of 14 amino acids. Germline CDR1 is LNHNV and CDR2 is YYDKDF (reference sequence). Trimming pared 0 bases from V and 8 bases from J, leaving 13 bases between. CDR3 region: CATSREGAGIGYTF. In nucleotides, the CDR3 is TGTGCCACCAGCAGAGAAGGCGCGGGGATCGGCTACACCTTC.

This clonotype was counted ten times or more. As DNA, the CDR3 is TGCGCCAGCAGTTTTATAGCGGGAGGACCGAACACCGGGGAGCTGTTTTTT. Translation: CASSFIAGGPNTGELFF. The chain joins TRBV5-1 to TRBJ2-2, with 10 positions matching TRBD2. V lost 5 bases, J lost 0 bases, and 7 bases stayed unmatched. CDR3 length equals 17 residues. Germline CDR1 and CDR2: SGHRS and YFSETQ.

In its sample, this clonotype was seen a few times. This chain's CDR3 is CSAREVGVETQYF. CDR3 DNA: TGCAGTGCCCGGGAGGTGGGTGTCGAGACCCAGTACTTC. The chain employs TRBV20-1 and TRBJ2-5; 7 bases line up with TRBD2. The germline V gene has CDR1 DFQATT and CDR2 SNEGSKA (reference sequence). The CDR3 is made up of 13 amino acids. J gave up 5 bases and V 6 bases, and 9 bases lay outside the gene matches.

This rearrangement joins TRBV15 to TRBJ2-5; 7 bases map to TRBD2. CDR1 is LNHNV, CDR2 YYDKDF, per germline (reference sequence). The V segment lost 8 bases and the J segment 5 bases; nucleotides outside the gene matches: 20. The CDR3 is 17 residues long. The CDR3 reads CATSSLRGDERKETQYF. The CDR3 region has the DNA TGTGCCACCTCTTCTCTTCGGGGGGACGAGAGAAAGGAGACCCAGTACTTC.

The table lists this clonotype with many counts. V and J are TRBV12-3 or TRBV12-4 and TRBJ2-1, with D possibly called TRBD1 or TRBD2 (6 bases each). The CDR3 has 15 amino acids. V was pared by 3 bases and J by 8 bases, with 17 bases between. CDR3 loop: CASSFWRGSSDEQFF. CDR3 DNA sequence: TGTGCCAGCAGTTTCTGGAGGGGGAGTAGTGATGAGCAGTTCTTC.

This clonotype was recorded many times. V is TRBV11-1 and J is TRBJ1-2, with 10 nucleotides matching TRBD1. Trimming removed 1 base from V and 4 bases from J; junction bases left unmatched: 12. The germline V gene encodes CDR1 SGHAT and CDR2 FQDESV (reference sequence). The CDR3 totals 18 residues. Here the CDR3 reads CASSLDPGDRGRTYGYTF. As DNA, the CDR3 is TGTGCCAGCAGCTTAGACCCCGGAGACAGGGGGCGAACCTATGGCTACACCTTC.

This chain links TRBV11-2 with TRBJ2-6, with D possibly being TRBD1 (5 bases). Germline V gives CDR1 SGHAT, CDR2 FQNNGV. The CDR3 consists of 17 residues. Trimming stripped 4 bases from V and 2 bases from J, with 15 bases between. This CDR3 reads CASSSDTRTTGANVLTF. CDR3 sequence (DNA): TGTGCCAGCAGCTCGGACACCCGCACCACTGGGGCCAACGTCCTGACTTTC.

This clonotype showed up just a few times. CDR3 region: CASSGQGRAYNEQFF. The CDR3 nucleotides read TGTGCCAGCAGTGGACAGGGGAGGGCCTACAATGAGCAGTTCTTC. The chain employs TRBV14 and TRBJ2-1; TRBD1 matches 9 bases. Germline V gene lookup returns CDR1 SGHDN and CDR2 FVKESK. The CDR3 sequence is 15 residues long. With 6 bases clipped from V and 2 bases from J, the junction kept 5 bases outside the gene matches.

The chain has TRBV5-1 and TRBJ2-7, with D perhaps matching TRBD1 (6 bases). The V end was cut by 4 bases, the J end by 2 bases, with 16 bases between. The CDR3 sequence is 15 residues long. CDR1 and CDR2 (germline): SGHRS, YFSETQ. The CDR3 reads CASSQYPGDTYEQYF. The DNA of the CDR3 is TGCGCCAGCAGCCAGTATCCTGGGGACACCTACGAGCAGTACTTC.

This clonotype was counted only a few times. CDR3 nucleotide sequence: TGTGCCAGCAGTGATCCCAGATCAGGGAACGAGCAGTACTTC. Its translation is CASSDPRSGNEQYF. The J gene is TRBJ2-7, the V gene TRBV2; D might be TRBD1 (5 bases). V was shortened by 3 bases and J by 5 bases, with 14 bases between the two germline ends. The CDR3 sequence is 14 residues long. Germline V lookup: CDR1 SNHLY, CDR2 FYNNEI.

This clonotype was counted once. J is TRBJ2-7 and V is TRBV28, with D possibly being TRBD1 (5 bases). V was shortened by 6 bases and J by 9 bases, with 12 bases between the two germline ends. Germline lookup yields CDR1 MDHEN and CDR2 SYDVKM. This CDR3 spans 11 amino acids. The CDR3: CASSQQVGQYF. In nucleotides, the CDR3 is TGTGCCAGCAGCCAACAGGTGGGGCAGTACTTC.

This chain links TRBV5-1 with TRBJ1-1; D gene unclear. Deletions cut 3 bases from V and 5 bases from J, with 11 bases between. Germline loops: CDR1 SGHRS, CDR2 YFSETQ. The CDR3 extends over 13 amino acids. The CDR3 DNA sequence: TGCGCCAGCAGCTCCCCACGACGGACTGAAGCTTTCTTT. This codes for CASSSPRRTEAFF.

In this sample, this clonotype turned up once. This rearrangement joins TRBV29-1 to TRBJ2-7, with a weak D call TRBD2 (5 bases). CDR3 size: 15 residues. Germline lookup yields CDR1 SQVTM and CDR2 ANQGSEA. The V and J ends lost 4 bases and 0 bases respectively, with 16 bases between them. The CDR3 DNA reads TGCAGCGTTGCCCTGCGGGTATCTGTCTCCTACGAGCAGTACTTC. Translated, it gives CSVALRVSVSYEQYF.

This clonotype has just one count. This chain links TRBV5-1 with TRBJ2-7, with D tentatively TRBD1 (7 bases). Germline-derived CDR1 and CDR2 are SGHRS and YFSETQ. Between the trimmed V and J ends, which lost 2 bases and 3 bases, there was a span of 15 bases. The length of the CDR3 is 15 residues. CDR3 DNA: TGCGCCAGCAGCTTAAGCGGGCAGGGGGACTACGAGCAGTACTTC. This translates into CASSLSGQGDYEQYF.

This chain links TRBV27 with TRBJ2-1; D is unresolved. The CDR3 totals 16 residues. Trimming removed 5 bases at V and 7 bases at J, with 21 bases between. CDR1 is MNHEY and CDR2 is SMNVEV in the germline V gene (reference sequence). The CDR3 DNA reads TGTGCCAGCAGTGTAAACCCCCCAGCGTTCCGAAATGAGCAGTTCTTC. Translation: CASSVNPPAFRNEQFF.

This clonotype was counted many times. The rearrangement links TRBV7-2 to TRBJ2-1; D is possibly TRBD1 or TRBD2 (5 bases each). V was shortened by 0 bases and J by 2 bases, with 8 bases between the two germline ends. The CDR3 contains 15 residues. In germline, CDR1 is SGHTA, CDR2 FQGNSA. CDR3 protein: CASSLAPGPYNEQFF. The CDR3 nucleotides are TGTGCCAGCAGCTTAGCTCCGGGACCCTACAATGAGCAGTTCTTC.

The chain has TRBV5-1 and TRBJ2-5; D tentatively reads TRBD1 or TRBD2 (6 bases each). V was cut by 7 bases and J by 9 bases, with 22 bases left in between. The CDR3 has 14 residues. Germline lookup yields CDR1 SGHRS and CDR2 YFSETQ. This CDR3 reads CASRGGLTDVAQYF. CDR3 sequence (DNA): TGCGCCAGCCGAGGGGGACTTACCGACGTGGCCCAGTACTTC. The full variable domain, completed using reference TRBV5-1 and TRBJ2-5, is KAGVTQTPRYLIKTRGQQVTLSCSPISGHRSVSWYQQTPGQGLQFLFEYFSETQRNKGNFPGRFSGRQFSNSRSEMNVSTLELGDSALYLCASRGGLTDVAQYFGPGTRLLVL.

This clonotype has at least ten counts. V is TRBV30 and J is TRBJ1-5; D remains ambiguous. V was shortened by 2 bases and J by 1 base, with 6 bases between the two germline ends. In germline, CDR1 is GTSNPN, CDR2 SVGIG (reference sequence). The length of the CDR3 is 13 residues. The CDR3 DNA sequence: TGTGCCTGGAGTTCGGACAGCAATCAGCCCCAGCATTTT. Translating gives CAWSSDSNQPQHF.

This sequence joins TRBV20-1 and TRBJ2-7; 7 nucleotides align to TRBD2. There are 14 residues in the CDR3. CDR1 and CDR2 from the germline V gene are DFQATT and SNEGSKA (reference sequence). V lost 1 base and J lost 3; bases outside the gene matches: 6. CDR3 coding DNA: TGCAGTGCTAGAGTTTCAGGGAGGGACTACGAGCAGTACTTC. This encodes CSARVSGRDYEQYF.

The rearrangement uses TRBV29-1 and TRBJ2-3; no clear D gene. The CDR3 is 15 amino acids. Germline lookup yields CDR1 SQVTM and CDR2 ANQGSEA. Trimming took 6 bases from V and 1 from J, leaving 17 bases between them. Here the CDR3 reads CSVQPLTGRTDTQYF. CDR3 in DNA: TGCAGCGTCCAACCCCTAACGGGCCGCACAGATACGCAGTATTTT.

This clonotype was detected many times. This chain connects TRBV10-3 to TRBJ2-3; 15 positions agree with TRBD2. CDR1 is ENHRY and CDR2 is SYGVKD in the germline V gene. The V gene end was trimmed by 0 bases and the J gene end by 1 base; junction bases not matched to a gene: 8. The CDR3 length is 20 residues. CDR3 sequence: CAISESAGTSGRWGTDTQYF. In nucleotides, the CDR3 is TGTGCCATCAGTGAGTCGGCCGGGACTAGCGGGAGGTGGGGCACAGATACGCAGTATTTT.

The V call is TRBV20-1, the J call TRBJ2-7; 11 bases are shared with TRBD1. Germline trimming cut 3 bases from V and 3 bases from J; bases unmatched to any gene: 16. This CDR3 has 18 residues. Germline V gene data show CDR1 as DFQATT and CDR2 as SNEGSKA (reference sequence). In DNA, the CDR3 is TGCAGTGCTAGGAGGGACAGGGGGAAAATAGGGGGTCTCTACGAGCAGTACTTC. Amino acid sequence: CSARRDRGKIGGLYEQYF.

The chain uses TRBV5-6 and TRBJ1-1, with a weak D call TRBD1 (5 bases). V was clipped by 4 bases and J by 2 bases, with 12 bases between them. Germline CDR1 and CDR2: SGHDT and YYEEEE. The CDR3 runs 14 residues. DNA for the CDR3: TGTGCCAGCAGCCGGGGACGGGCAAACACTGAAGCTTTCTTT. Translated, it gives CASSRGRANTEAFF.

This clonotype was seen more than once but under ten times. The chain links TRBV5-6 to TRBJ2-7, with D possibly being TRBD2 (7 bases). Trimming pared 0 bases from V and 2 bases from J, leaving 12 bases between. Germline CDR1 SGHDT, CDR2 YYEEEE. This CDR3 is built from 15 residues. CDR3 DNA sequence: TGTGCCAGCAGCTTGGGGTTCGGGGGGCCCTACGAGCAGTACTTC. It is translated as CASSLGFGGPYEQYF. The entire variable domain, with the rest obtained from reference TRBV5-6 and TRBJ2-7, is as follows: DAGVTQSPTHLIKTRGQQVTLRCSPKSGHDTVSWYQQALGQGPQFIFQYYEEEERQRGNFPDRFSGHQFPNYSSELNVNALLLGDSALYLCASSLGFGGPYEQYFGPGTRLTVT.

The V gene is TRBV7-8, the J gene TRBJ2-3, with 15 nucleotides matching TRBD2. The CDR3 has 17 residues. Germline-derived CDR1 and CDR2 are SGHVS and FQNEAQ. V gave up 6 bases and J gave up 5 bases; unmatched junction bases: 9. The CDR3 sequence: CASRIEGLAGGRDTQYF. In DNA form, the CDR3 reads TGTGCCAGCAGGATTGAAGGACTAGCGGGGGGGCGAGATACGCAGTATTTT.

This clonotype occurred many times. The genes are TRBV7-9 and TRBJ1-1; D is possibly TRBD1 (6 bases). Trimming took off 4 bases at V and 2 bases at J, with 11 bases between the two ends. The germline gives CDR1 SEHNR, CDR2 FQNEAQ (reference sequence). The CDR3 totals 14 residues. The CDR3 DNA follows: TGTGCCAGCAGCTCGGGGGCCTATAACACTGAAGCTTTCTTT. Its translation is CASSSGAYNTEAFF.

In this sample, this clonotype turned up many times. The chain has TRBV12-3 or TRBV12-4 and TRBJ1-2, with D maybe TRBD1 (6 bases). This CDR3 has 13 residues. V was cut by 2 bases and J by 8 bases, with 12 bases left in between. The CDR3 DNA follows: TGTGCCAGCAGTTTATCCAGGGGCTACGGCTACACCTTC. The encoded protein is CASSLSRGYGYTF.